This T cell receptor (beta chain) was sequenced in a study of blood T cells in healthy people across ages. A second PCR of 7 to 11 cycles used a sample-barcoded 5' primer and a J-beta primer mix. TCRdb reprocessed the 5' RACE reads via MiXCR and lists one record per CDR3 protein. Of some 700,000 distinct CDR3 sequences listed, roughly 44% were seen once; the top ten hold around 20%. This clonotype was detected only a few times. The germline CDR1 and CDR2 sequences are SGHRS and YFSETQ. V was trimmed by 4 bases and J by 3 bases, leaving 10 bases between them. The length of the CDR3 is 13 residues. The chain has TRBV5-1 and TRBJ1-1; TRBD1 might be the D (6 bases). Sequenced: blood. This clonotype originated in an older woman in good health. In DNA, the CDR3 is TGCGCCAGCAGCCAGGACAGTTACACTGAAGCTTTCTTT. Translation gives CASSQDSYTEAFF.